This TCR beta chain stems from a study of post-analysis software for immune sequencing data. Background on the study: Progressive-relapsing, secondary progressive and relapsing-remitting multiple sclerosis were among the disease courses included.

The germline gives CDR1 LGHDT, CDR2 YNNKEL (reference sequence). V lost 2 bases, J lost 3 bases, and 8 bases lay in between. This CDR3 has 14 residues. In regard to this clonotype: The antigen remains undetermined.

Study outcomes and limitations: Controls showed significantly higher normalized Chao1 diversity than did multiple sclerosis patients. Included in a set of about five TRBV segments more frequent in patients than controls were TRBV5-6, TRBV5-1 and TRBV20-1.

TCR beta cDNA libraries included unique molecular identifiers. There were 1 to 10 million T cells, and some 500,000 cDNA molecules came from them. TCRdb redid the calling of the PCR reads with MiXCR, one entry per CDR3 protein. This sample has a few hundred thousand distinct CDR3 sequences; approximately 46% occur once, and the top ten carry 9.5% to 13%. This clonotype originated in a girl aged 5-17 years with multiple sclerosis. The specimen was blood. The chain combines TRBV3-1 with TRBJ2-1; no clear D gene. CDR3 loop: CASSQYSSYNEQFF. The CDR3 nucleotides are TGTGCCAGCAGCCAATATTCTAGCTACAATGAGCAGTTCTTC.